These 8 T cell receptor beta chains came from one sample sequenced in a study of CD8+ T cells in alopecia areata. Sequencing used cDNA as its template, made by extracting RNA and reverse transcribing it. TCRdb keeps only in-frame clones here, not all; method: immunoSEQ multiplex PCR. The repertoire has about 120,000 clones, less than 80% of them found once; the top ten carry 2.8%. Sequenced input: CD4+ T cells sorted from blood. These TCRs come from a human donor in good health.

The chain recombines TRBV19 with TRBJ2-1; 8 bases line up with TRBD2. Germline values: CDR1 LNHDA, CDR2 SQIVND (reference sequence). There are 15 residues in the CDR3. J gave up 9 bases and V 9 bases, and 16 bases lay outside the gene matches. CDR3 loop: CASTPEGLDVSEQFF. In nucleotides, the CDR3 is TGTGCCAGCACCCCGGAGGGACTAGATGTTAGTGAGCAGTTCTTC.

The chain recombines TRBV30 with TRBJ1-1; D uncertain. V was shortened by 0 bases and J by 5 bases, with 13 bases between the two germline ends. The CDR3 runs to 14 residues. Per germline, CDR1 GTSNPN and CDR2 SVGIG (reference sequence). The CDR3 bases are TGTGCCTGGAGTGTAAGAGCAGGAGGGACTGAAGCTTTCTTT. Translation gives CAWSVRAGGTEAFF.

V gene TRBV5-6 combines with J gene TRBJ2-3; 8 bases align to TRBD2. V was clipped by 4 bases and J by 1 base; unmatched bases: 2. The CDR3 spans 14 residues. Germline V gene data show CDR1 as SGHDT and CDR2 as YYEEEE. CDR3 coding DNA: TGTGCCAGCAGCACCGGGGGGGGCACAGATACGCAGTATTTT. Translated: CASSTGGGTDTQYF.

J is TRBJ1-5 and V is TRBV4-2, with D possibly TRBD1 on 5 matching bases. CDR1 LGHNA and CDR2 YNFKEQ come from the germline V gene. V lost 1 base and J lost 3, with 13 bases in between. The CDR3 has 16 residues. The CDR3 loop reads CASSQGREGDNQPQHF. For the CDR3, the DNA is TGTGCCAGCAGCCAAGGGAGGGAAGGGGACAATCAGCCCCAGCATTTT.

This rearrangement joins TRBV15 to TRBJ2-1, with 11 bases identical to TRBD2. V shed 3 bases, J shed 7 bases, and the junction held 8 bases outside the gene matches. Per germline, CDR1 LNHNV and CDR2 YYDKDF (reference sequence). The CDR3 runs to 16 residues. The CDR3 DNA reads as TGTGCCACCAGCAGGGAAGTAGCGGGGGGGCGGAATGAGCAGTTCTTC. Its translation is CATSREVAGGRNEQFF.

This clone was observed a few times. CDR3 residues: CASSYPGQQETQYF. The CDR3, as DNA: TGTGCCAGCAGTTACCCAGGACAGCAAGAGACCCAGTACTTC. The chain joins TRBV6-6 to TRBJ2-5, with D perhaps TRBD1 (6 bases). The CDR3 loop spans 14 amino acids. CDR1 and CDR2 (germline): MNHNY, SVGAGI (reference sequence). Trimming shortened V by 2 bases and J by 2 bases, and 9 bases separated the two germline ends.

This chain joins TRBV5-6 and TRBJ2-2; maybe TRBD2 (5 bases). The V end was cut by 1 base, the J end by 6 bases, with 13 bases between. This CDR3 contains 15 residues. Germline CDR1 is SGHDT and CDR2 is YYEEEE. CDR3 in DNA: TGTGCCAGCAGCTTGCGGGGTAGATCGCCCGGGGAGCTGTTTTTT. Its protein is CASSLRGRSPGELFF.

This clone was picked up a small number of times. V and J are TRBV9 and TRBJ2-1; D is possibly TRBD2 (6 bases). This CDR3 region has 15 residues. V lost 0 bases, J lost 2 bases, and 9 bases lay in between. The germline CDR1 and CDR2 sequences are SGDLS and YYNGEE. The CDR3, as DNA: TGTGCCAGCAGCGTAGGGGCTAGCGCCTACAATGAGCAGTTCTTC. Translation: CASSVGASAYNEQFF.